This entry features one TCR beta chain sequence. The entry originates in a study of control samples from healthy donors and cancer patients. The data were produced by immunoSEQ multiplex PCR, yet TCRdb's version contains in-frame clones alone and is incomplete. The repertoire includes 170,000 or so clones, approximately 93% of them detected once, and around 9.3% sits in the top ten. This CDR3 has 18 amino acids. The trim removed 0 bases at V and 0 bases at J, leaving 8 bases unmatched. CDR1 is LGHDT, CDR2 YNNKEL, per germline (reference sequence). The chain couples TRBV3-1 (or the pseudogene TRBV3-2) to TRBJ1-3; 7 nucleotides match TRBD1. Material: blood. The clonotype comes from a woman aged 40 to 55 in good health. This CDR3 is CASSQDVWDSFSGNTIYF. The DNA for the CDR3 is TGTGCCAGCAGCCAAGATGTTTGGGACAGTTTCTCTGGAAACACCATATATTTT.